This section outlines one T cell receptor (beta chain) sequence together with its context. The antigen is not known. In germline, CDR1 is SEHNR, CDR2 FQNEAQ (reference sequence). The CDR3 spans 16 residues. Trimming pared 4 bases from V and 5 bases from J, leaving 20 bases between. Tumor samples were taken before definitive surgery or chemotherapy. The data were taken from a study of high-grade serous ovarian cancer treatment subgroups. Turning to the study itself: Each sample yielded on average around 7,500 unique TCR beta rearrangements from approximately 15,000 reads. Findings and limits, study-wide: CDR1 and CDR2 were left unanalyzed; analyses focused on CDR3. Without spatial data, bulk sequencing limits insight into HGSC tumor diversity. Repertoire similarity ranged about 0.1 to 0.79 between tumors of one patient.

Sequencing used immunoSEQ multiplex PCR; TCRdb keeps in-frame clones, though not all of them. Altogether about 11,000 clones are present, 83% being singletons, with the ten largest covering under 8%. The TCR originated in a human donor with high-grade serous ovarian cancer. V gene TRBV7-9 combines with J gene TRBJ1-2, with TRBD1 as a possible D gene (5 bases). Material: tumor tissue. The DNA for the CDR3 is TGTGCCAGCAGCTCCCCCGGGGGAGTAACTCTATATGGCTACACCTTC. It is translated as CASSSPGGVTLYGYTF.